Listed below are T cell receptor beta chains from one sample, sequenced in a study of Graves' ophthalmopathy and Graves' hyperthyroidism. TCRdb re-analysed the multiplex PCR reads in MiXCR, keeping a single row per CDR3 protein. The sample carries about 700,000 distinct CDR3 sequences, 40% recorded once. Source material: peripheral blood. The receptors here all came from an adult man with Graves' ophthalmopathy. The CDR3 runs from the conserved cysteine through the conserved F or W. Each record gives: V gene, J gene, CDR3 length, clone size, D gene, CDR3 protein, CDR3 DNA. The D gene is left open where the match is weak. Clone size is stated in some rows and not others, as once, few, many or a class when expanded.

TRBV7-9,TRBJ1-2,15,many,TRBD1,CASSIRQGPNYGYTF,TGTGCCAGCAGCATTAGACAGGGACCTAACTATGGCTACACCTTC
TRBV11-2,TRBJ1-2,15,-,-,CASSLGSTAYYGFTF,TGTGCCAGCAGCTTAGGCTCCACAGCTTACTATGGCTTCACCTTC
TRBV19,TRBJ2-2,17,-,TRBD1,CASSAGTGGWYTGELFF,TGTGCCAGTAGTGCCGGGACAGGGGGTTGGTATACCGGGGAGCTGTTTTTT
TRBV7-9,TRBJ2-4,14,-,-,CASSLALAKNIQYF,TGTGCCAGCAGCTTAGCGCTAGCCAAAAACATTCAGTACTTC
TRBV7-9,TRBJ1-4,16,many,TRBD1,CASSSTGYSANEKLFF,TGTGCCAGCAGCTCGACAGGGTATTCGGCTAATGAAAAACTGTTTTTT
TRBV7-9,TRBJ1-6,14,few,-,CASALTGNNSPLHF,TGTGCCAGCGCCCTAACAGGGAACAATTCACCCCTCCACTTT
TRBV12-3/TRBV12-4,TRBJ1-1,14,many,-,CASSFPGANTEAFF,TGTGCCAGCAGTTTTCCGGGGGCGAACACTGAAGCTTTCTTT
TRBV2,TRBJ1-4,14,once,-,CADRDTQAGEKLLF,TGTGCCGACCGGGACACTCAAGCTGGGGAAAAACTGCTTTTT
TRBV7-9,TRBJ1-1,13,many,-,CASRAQGNTEAFF,TGTGCCAGCAGGGCACAGGGGAACACTGAAGCTTTCTTT
TRBV25-1,TRBJ2-2,15,-,-,CASSYDRTYTGELFF,TGTGCCAGCAGTTACGACAGGACCTACACCGGGGAGCTGTTTTTT
TRBV7-9,TRBJ2-7,12,few,TRBD1,CASSETGDEQYF,TGTGCCAGCAGCGAGACAGGGGACGAGCAGTACTTC
TRBV10-3,TRBJ1-5,16,many,-,CAISESYGGAGQPQHF,TGTGCCATCAGTGAGTCGTATGGGGGCGCGGGTCAGCCCCAGCATTTT
TRBV20-1,TRBJ1-2,15,-,-,CSARRGVGTIYGYTF,TGCAGCGCTCGTCGGGGGGTGGGTACTATCTATGGCTACACCTTC
TRBV29-1,TRBJ1-1,13,-,-,CSVEDGLGTEAFF,TGCAGCGTTGAAGATGGGCTCGGCACTGAAGCTTTCTTT
TRBV10-3,TRBJ1-6,15,-,-,CASSYSDGASSPLHF,TGTGCCAGCAGTTATTCGGATGGGGCGAGTTCACCCCTCCACTTT
TRBV12-3/TRBV12-4,TRBJ1-6,14,many,-,CASSQKLPRGPLHF,TGTGCCAGCAGCCAGAAACTACCGAGAGGGCCCCTCCACTTT
TRBV7-3,TRBJ2-7,15,-,TRBD2,CASSLVAGASYRQYF,TGTGCCAGCAGCTTAGTAGCGGGGGCATCCTATCGGCAGTACTTC
TRBV4-3,TRBJ1-1,15,-,-,CASSQDKAGGTEAFF,TGCGCCAGCAGCCAAGATAAGGCGGGGGGCACTGAAGCTTTCTTT
TRBV25-1,TRBJ1-1,15,-,TRBD1,CASSDSGQGSTEAFF,TGTGCCAGCAGTGACTCGGGACAGGGAAGCACTGAAGCTTTCTTT
TRBV25-1,TRBJ2-2,16,-,-,CASSLLESPNTGELFF,TGTGCCAGCAGTTTGCTTGAGTCCCCGAACACCGGGGAGCTGTTTTTT
TRBV24-1,TRBJ1-5,15,-,-,CASSDLAGGYEPQHF,TGTGCCAGCAGTGATCTTGCGGGGGGCTACGAGCCCCAGCATTTT
TRBV7-2,TRBJ2-7,15,few,TRBD2,CASSFSGISSYEQYF,TGTGCCAGCAGCTTTAGCGGGATAAGCTCCTACGAGCAGTACTTC
TRBV25-1,TRBJ2-2,15,few,-,CASSYRGARTGELFF,TGTGCCAGCAGTTACCGGGGGGCAAGGACCGGGGAGCTGTTTTTT
TRBV10-3,TRBJ1-2,12,few,-,CASSAPSNGYTF,TGTGCCAGCAGTGCCCCGTCTAACGGCTACACCTTC
TRBV29-1,TRBJ1-2,11,many,TRBD1,CSGRDRDGYTF,TGCAGCGGGCGGGACAGGGATGGCTACACCTTC
TRBV12-3/TRBV12-4,TRBJ2-5,14,-,-,CASSFFQLQKTQYF,TGTGCCAGCAGTTTTTTCCAGTTGCAAAAGACCCAGTACTTC
TRBV25-1,TRBJ2-2,14,few,-,CASSEPATGWELFF,TGTGCCAGCAGTGAGCCAGCTACCGGATGGGAGCTGTTTTTT
TRBV6-1,TRBJ2-5,13,-,TRBD2,CASMGGSDETQYF,TGTGCCAGCATGGGCGGGAGCGATGAGACCCAGTACTTC
TRBV7-9,TRBJ1-2,15,-,-,CASSYGTTDWGGYTF,TGTGCCAGCAGCTATGGGACCACCGACTGGGGTGGCTACACCTTC
TRBV19,TRBJ1-2,13,many,TRBD1,CASSTGQGRSYTF,TGTGCCAGTAGTACCGGACAGGGAAGGAGCTACACCTTC
TRBV20-1,TRBJ2-7,13,few,-,CSARDLREYEQYF,TGCAGTGCTAGAGACCTTAGGGAGTACGAGCAGTACTTC
TRBV6-2/TRBV6-3,TRBJ2-7,14,few,TRBD2,CASRGLAGPHEQYF,TGTGCCAGTCGCGGACTAGCGGGACCCCACGAGCAGTACTTC
TRBV7-6,TRBJ1-6,13,-,-,CASHTGYNSPLHF,TGTGCCAGCCATACAGGGTACAATTCACCCCTCCACTTT
TRBV12-3/TRBV12-4,TRBJ2-7,11,many,-,CASSLRDTEYF,TGTGCCAGCAGTTTAAGGGACACCGAGTACTTC
TRBV11-2,TRBJ2-3,13,-,TRBD2,CASRSGGADTQYF,TGTGCCAGCCGCTCTGGGGGGGCAGATACGCAGTATTTT
TRBV6-1,TRBJ2-7,13,-,-,CASRAGAIYEQYF,TGTGCCAGCAGGGCGGGGGCTATCTACGAGCAGTACTTC
TRBV25-1,TRBJ1-4,18,-,-,CASSIEWGGKSTNEKLFF,TGTGCCAGCAGCATTGAGTGGGGCGGCAAGTCAACTAATGAAAAACTGTTTTTT
TRBV9,TRBJ2-2,16,-,TRBD1,CASSALAGGGSGELFF,TGTGCCAGCAGCGCCTTAGCAGGGGGCGGGTCCGGGGAGCTGTTTTTT
TRBV7-9,TRBJ1-3,13,many,-,CASRKGEGNTIYF,TGTGCCAGCAGAAAGGGAGAGGGAAACACCATATATTTT
TRBV20-1,TRBJ2-2,14,many,TRBD2,CSAVTGGSTGELFF,TGCAGTGCTGTGACGGGAGGGAGCACCGGGGAGCTGTTTTTT
TRBV29-1,TRBJ2-7,14,few,TRBD2,CSVGGLAGGYEQYF,TGCAGCGTTGGCGGGCTAGCGGGAGGCTATGAGCAGTACTTC
TRBV25-1,TRBJ2-7,15,-,TRBD2,CASSRSGTRAYEQHF,TGTGCCAGCAGTCGCTCCGGGACTAGGGCCTACGAGCAGCACTTC
TRBV7-9,TRBJ2-3,15,-,-,CASSLTGRQTDTQYF,TGCGCCAGCAGCTTAACGGGGCGTCAGACAGATACGCAGTATTTT
TRBV14,TRBJ1-1,16,few,TRBD1,CASSYGPGQGRTEAFF,TGTGCCAGCAGTTACGGACCGGGACAGGGGCGGACTGAAGCTTTCTTT
TRBV20-1,TRBJ2-5,13,many,-,CSASGIDGETQYF,TGCAGTGCTAGCGGGATTGACGGAGAGACCCAGTACTTC
TRBV7-2,TRBJ2-7,12,many,TRBD1,CASSLAQGEQYF,TGTGCCAGCAGCTTAGCACAGGGGGAGCAGTACTTC
TRBV19,TRBJ2-5,16,few,-,CASSIAARGARRAQYF,TGTGCCAGTAGTATAGCCGCGAGGGGAGCTCGACGGGCCCAGTACTTC